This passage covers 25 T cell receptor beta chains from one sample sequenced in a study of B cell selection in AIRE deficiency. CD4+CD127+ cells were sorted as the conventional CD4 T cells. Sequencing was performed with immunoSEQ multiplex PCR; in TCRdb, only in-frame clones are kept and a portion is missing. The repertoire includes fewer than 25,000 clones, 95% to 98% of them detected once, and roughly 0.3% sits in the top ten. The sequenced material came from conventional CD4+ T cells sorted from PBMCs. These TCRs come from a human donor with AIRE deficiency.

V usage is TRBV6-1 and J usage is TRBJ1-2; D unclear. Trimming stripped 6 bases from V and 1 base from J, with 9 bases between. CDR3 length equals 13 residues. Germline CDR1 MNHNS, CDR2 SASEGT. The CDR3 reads CASSRFRNYGYTF. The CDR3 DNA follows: TGTGCCAGCAGCAGGTTTCGTAACTATGGCTACACCTTC.

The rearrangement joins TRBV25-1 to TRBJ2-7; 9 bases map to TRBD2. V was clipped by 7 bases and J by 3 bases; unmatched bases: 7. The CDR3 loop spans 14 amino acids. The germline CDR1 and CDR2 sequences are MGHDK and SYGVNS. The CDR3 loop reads CASMKAGGFYEQYF. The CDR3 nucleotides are TGTGCCAGCATGAAAGCGGGAGGTTTCTACGAGCAGTACTTC.

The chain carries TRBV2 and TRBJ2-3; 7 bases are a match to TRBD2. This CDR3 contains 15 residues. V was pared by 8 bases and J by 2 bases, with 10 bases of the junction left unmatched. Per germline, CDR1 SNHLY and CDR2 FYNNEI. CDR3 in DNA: TGTGCCAGCCCGAAGGGGCGGGGGTTCACAGATACGCAGTATTTT. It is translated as CASPKGRGFTDTQYF.

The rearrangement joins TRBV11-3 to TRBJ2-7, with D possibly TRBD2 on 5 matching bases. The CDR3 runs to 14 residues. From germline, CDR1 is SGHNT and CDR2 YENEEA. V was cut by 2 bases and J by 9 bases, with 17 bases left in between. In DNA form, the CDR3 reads TGTGCCAGCAGCTTAACCCTTATGGTAGGGAGGCAGTACTTC. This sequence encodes CASSLTLMVGRQYF.

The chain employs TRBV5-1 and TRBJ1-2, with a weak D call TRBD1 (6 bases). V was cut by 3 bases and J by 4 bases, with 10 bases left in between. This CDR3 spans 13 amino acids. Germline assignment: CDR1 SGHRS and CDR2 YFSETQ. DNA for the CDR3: TGCGCCAGCAGCTCGGACAGTCTCTATGGCTACACCTTC. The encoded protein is CASSSDSLYGYTF.

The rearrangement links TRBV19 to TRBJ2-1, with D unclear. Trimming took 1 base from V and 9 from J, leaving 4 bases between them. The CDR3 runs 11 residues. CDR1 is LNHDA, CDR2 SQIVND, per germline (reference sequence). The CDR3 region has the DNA TGTGCCAGTAGTATAGCGCTTGAGCAGTTCTTC. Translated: CASSIALEQFF.

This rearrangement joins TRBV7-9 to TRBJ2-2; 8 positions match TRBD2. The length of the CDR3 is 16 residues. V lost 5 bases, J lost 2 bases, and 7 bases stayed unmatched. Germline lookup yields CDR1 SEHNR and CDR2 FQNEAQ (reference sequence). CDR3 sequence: CASSGGRISNTGELFF. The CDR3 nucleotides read TGTGCCAGCAGCGGCGGGAGGATTAGTAACACCGGGGAGCTGTTTTTT.

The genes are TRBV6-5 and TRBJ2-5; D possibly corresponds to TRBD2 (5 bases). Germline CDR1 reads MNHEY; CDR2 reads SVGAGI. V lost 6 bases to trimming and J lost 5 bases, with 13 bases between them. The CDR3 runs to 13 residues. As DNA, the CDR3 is TGTGCCAGCAGAAGGACTGGGTGGGAGACCCAGTACTTC. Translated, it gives CASRRTGWETQYF.

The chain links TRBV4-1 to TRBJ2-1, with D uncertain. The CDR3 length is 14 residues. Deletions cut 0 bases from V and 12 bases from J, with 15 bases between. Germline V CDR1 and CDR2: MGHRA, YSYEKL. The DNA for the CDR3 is TGCGCCAGCAGCCAAGATAGTAGTCTAAGTGGGCAGTTCTTC. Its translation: CASSQDSSLSGQFF.

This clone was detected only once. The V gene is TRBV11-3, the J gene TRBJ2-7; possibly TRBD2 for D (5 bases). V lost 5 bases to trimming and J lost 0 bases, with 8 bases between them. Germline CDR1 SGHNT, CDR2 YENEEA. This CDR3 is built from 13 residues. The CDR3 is CASSTGNSYEQYF. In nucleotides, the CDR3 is TGTGCCAGCAGCACGGGAAACTCCTACGAGCAGTACTTC. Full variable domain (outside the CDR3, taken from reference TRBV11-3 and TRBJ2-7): EAGVVQSPRYKIIEKKQPVAFWCNPISGHNTLYWYLQNLGQGPELLIRYENEEAVDDSQLPKDRFSAERLKGVDSTLKIQPAELGDSAVYLCASSTGNSYEQYFGPGTRLTVT.

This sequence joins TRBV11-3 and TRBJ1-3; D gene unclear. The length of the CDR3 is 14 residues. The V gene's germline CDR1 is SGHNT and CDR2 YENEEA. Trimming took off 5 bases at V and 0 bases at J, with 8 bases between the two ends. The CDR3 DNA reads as TGTGCCAGCAGCCCTCGGGGCTCTGGAAACACCATATATTTT. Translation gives CASSPRGSGNTIYF.

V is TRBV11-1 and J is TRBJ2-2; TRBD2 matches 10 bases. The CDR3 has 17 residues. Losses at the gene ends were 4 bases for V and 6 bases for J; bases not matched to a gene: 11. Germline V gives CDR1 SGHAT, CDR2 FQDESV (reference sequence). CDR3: CASSSDRASGRPGELFF. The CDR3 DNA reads TGTGCCAGCAGCTCGGACAGGGCTAGCGGGAGACCCGGGGAGCTGTTTTTT.

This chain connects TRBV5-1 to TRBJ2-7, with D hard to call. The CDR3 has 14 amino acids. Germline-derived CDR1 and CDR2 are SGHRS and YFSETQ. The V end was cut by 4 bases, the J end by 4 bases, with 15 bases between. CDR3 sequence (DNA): TGCGCCAGCAGCCTCGACACCAATACGTACGAGCAGTACTTC. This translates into CASSLDTNTYEQYF.

The CDR3 DNA follows: TGTGCCAGCAGCCAAGTTGGAGGGATCCAGCCCCAGCATTTT. Translation: CASSQVGGIQPQHF. This rearrangement joins TRBV4-2 to TRBJ1-5; D not resolved. Trimming stripped 1 base from V and 7 bases from J, with 11 bases between. CDR1 is LGHNA, CDR2 YNFKEQ, per germline. This CDR3 comprises 14 residues.

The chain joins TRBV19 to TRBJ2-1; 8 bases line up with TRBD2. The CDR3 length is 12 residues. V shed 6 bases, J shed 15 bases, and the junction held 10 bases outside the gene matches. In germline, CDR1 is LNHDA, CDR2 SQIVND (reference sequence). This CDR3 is CASSLSSGSPFF. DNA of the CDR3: TGTGCCAGTAGCCTCTCTAGCGGGTCACCGTTCTTC.

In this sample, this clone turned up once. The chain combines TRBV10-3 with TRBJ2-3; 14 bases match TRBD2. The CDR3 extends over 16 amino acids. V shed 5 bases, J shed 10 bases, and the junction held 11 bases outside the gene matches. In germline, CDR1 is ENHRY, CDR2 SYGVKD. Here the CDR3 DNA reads TGTGCCATCAGTACCCCTGGGACTAGCGGGAGCCCCCCGCAGTATTTT. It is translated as CAISTPGTSGSPPQYF.

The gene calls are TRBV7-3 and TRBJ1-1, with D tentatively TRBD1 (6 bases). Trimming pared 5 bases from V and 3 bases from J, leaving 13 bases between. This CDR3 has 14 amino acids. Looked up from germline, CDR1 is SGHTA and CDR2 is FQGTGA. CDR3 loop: CASSLTGGYTEAFF. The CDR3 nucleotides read TGTGCCAGCAGCCTTACCGGGGGCTACACTGAAGCTTTCTTT.

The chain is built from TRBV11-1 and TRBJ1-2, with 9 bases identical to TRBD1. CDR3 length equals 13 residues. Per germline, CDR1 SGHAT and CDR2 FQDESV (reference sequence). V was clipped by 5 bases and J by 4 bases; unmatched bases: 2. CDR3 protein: CASSQDRGYGYTF. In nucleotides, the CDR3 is TGTGCCAGCAGCCAGGACAGGGGCTATGGCTACACCTTC.

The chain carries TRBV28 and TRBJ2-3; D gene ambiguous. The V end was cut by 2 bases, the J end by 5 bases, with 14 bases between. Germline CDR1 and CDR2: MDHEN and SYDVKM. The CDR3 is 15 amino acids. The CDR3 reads CASSLPQSFGDTQYF. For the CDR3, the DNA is TGTGCCAGCAGTTTACCCCAGTCTTTTGGAGATACGCAGTATTTT.

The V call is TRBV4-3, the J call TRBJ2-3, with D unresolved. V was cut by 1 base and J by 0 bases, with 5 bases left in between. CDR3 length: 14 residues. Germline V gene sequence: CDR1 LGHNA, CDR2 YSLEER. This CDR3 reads CASSQGDSTDTQYF. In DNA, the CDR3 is TGCGCCAGCAGCCAAGGCGACAGCACAGATACGCAGTATTTT.

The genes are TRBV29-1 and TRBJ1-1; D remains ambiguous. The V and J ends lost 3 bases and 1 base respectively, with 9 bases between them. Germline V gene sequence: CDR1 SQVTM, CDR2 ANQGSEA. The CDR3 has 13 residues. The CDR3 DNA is TGCAGCGTTGAGGGCAGCCCGAACACTGAAGCTTTCTTT. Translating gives CSVEGSPNTEAFF.

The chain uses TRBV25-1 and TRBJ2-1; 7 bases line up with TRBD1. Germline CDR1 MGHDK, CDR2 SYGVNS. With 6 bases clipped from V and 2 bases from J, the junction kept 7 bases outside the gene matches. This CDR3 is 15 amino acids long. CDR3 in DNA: TGTGCCAGCAGCGCTGACAGGGCTCCCTACAATGAGCAGTTCTTC. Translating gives CASSADRAPYNEQFF.

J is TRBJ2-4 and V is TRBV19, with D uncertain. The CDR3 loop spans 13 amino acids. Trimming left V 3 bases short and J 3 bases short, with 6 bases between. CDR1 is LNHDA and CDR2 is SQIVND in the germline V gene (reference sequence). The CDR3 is CASSIGLKNIQYF. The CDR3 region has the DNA TGTGCCAGTAGTATTGGGCTCAAAAACATTCAGTACTTC. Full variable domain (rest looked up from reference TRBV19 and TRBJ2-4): DGGITQSPKYLFRKEGQNVTLSCEQNLNHDAMYWYRQDPGQGLRLIYYSQIVNDFQKGDIAEGYSVSREKKESFPLTVTSAQKNPTAFYLCASSIGLKNIQYFGAGTRLSVL.

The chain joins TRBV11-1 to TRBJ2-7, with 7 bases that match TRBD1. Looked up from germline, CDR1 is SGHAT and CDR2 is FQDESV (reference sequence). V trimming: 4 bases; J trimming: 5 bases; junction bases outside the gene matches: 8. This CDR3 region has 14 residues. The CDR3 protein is CASSSGQVAHEQYF. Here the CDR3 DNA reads TGTGCCAGCAGCTCCGGACAGGTGGCCCACGAGCAGTACTTC.

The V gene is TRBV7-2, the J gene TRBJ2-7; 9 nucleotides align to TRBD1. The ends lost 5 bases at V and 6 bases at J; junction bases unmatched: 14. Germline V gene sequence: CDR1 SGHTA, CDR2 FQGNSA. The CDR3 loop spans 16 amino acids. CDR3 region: CASSHKKLDRGSEQYF. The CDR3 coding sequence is TGTGCCAGCAGCCATAAGAAGTTGGACAGGGGAAGCGAGCAGTACTTC.